This T cell receptor (beta chain) was found in a study of CD8+ T cells in alopecia areata. The treatment denotes: oral pan-JAK inhibitor, 5-10 mg twice daily. The CDR3 loop spans 14 amino acids. In germline, CDR1 is MNHEY, CDR2 SMNVEV (reference sequence). V was cut by 2 bases and J by 2 bases, with 9 bases left in between. RNA, once extracted, was reverse transcribed into cDNA for use as the sequencing template. Only in-frame clones appear in the TCRdb table, and some are missing; sequencing was by immunoSEQ multiplex PCR. This table has 80,000 or so clones, around 67% appearing once. The V and J genes are TRBV27 and TRBJ1-2; a weak D match, TRBD1 (6 bases). The sequences come from CD8+ T cells sorted from blood, collected at week 24, from a patient treated with tofacitinib. The TCR originated in a human donor with alopecia areata. The DNA of the CDR3 is TGTGCCAGCAGTTTAGGACAGACAAACTATGGCTACACCTTC. It specifies CASSLGQTNYGYTF.